This T cell receptor (beta chain) is drawn from a study of shared clonotypes between healthy human individuals. With respect to this clone: Its antigen is unidentified.

Deep was the level at which the assay was run. The protocol was immunoSEQ multiplex PCR, while the TCRdb copy is restricted to in-frame clones and leaves out a portion. The sample records about 2.4 million clones, over 85% being singletons. Per the germline V gene, CDR1 is SGHRS and CDR2 is YFSETQ. The CDR3 length is 18 residues. The ends were cut back, 6 bases at V and 0 bases at J, with 19 bases in the middle. All donors qualified as healthy HIV-negative adults and had experienced no recent acute infections or vaccinations. Study results and limitations: Lower generation probabilities were found for non-shared clonotypes than for those shared by all four donors. The authors expected sequencing depth to affect clonotype sharing among donors.

Sequencing input: naive CD4+ T cells from PBMCs. Subset described: CD45RA+ positively selected. The chain recombines TRBV5-1 with TRBJ2-6; D could derive from TRBD1 or TRBD2 (6 bases each). This clonotype originated in a man between 18 and 35 years old in good health. Some clones in this sample may be carry-over from other donors' samples. The chain's CDR3 is CASTMGRTALSGANVLTF. CDR3 nucleotides: TGCGCCAGCACCATGGGGAGGACAGCCCTCTCTGGGGCCAACGTCCTGACTTTC.